The subject of this entry is one T cell receptor beta chain. Its target is not known. This record comes from a study of T cell responses to AZD1222 COVID-19 vaccine. Overall study results and limits: Donor demographics were predominantly white British with a female majority; clonal diversity may be underestimated.

The CDR3 has 16 residues. V lost 4 bases and J lost 5; bases outside the gene matches: 13. Germline CDR1 MDHEN, CDR2 SYDVKM. Clones were read by immunoSEQ multiplex PCR, and TCRdb kept only the in-frame ones, dropping some. Altogether about 180,000 clones are present, 85% to 95% being singletons, with the ten largest covering approximately 1.9%. This specimen consisted of peripheral blood, obtained 28 days after the second AZD1222 dose. The receptor's source is an adult who received the AZD1222 COVID-19 vaccine. This chain links TRBV28 with TRBJ2-5; the match to TRBD2 covers 7 bases. CDR3 protein: CASSSGAEGGRETQYF. CDR3 DNA: TGTGCCAGCAGTTCTGGCGCTGAGGGAGGGCGGGAGACCCAGTACTTC.